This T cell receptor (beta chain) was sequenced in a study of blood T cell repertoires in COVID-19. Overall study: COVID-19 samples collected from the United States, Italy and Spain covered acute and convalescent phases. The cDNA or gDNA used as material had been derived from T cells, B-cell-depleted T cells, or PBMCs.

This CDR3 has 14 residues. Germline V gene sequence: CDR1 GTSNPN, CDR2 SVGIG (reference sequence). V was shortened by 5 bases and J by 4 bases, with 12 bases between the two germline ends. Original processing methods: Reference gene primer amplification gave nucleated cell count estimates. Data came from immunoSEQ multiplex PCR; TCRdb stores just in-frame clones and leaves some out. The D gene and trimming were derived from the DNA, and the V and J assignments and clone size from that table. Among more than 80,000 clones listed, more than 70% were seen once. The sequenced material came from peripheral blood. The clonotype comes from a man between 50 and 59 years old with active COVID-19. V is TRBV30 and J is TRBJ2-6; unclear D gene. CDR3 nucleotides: TGTGCCTGGGGGCAGGCTCCCGGGGCCAACGTCCTGACTTTC. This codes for CAWGQAPGANVLTF.